This T cell receptor (beta chain) was documented in a study of identical twins. Only a few counts were recorded for this clonotype. cDNA carried unique molecular identifiers, and a universal primer site was added by template switching. Each CDR3 protein gets one entry after TCRdb re-called the 5' RACE reads with MiXCR. Of about 280,000 distinct CDR3 sequences listed, less than 9% are singletons. Healthy Caucasians supplied all donations. Germline V gives CDR1 SGHVS, CDR2 FQNEAQ. The J segment lost 4 bases and the V segment lost 5 bases, leaving 11 bases of the junction unmatched. The CDR3 sequence is 16 residues long. This sample also appeared in a second study, on yellow fever vaccine responses in identical twins. That report notes: Twins' T cell vaccine responses reportedly looked partly convergent, partly personalized.

The sequence came from a woman between 18 and 30 years old in good health. V and J are TRBV7-8 and TRBJ2-1; 7 bases match TRBD2. The specimen sequenced was memory (CD45RO+) T cells sorted from blood. This CDR3 is CASSTETSSVYNEQFF. The DNA for the CDR3 is TGTGCCAGCAGCACCGAGACTAGCTCGGTTTACAATGAGCAGTTCTTC.